Detailed here is one TCR beta chain. These data belong to a study of blood T cell repertoires in COVID-19. Study context: Samples representing acute and convalescent COVID-19 were sourced from the United States, Italy and Spain. T cells, B-cell-depleted T cells, or PBMCs supplied cDNA or gDNA.

In the authors' workflow: Reference gene primer amplification yielded estimated nucleated cell counts. Profiled with immunoSEQ multiplex PCR; TCRdb holds only in-frame clones, not every one. The V and J calls and the clone size are those of that table, but D and trimming were determined from the DNA. The sample contains roughly 100,000 clones, 70% to 75% of which appear only once. The germline V gene encodes CDR1 MNHEY and CDR2 SMNVEV (reference sequence). This CDR3 contains 15 residues. V was shortened by 1 base and J by 1 base, with 9 bases between the two germline ends. This TCR was recovered from a human donor with acute or convalescent COVID-19. The donor label of this sample is uncertain. The genes are TRBV27 and TRBJ2-3; maybe TRBD1 (6 bases). Sequencing was carried out using peripheral blood. Written as DNA, the CDR3 is TGTGCCAGCAGTTTATGGGGGCGCCGCACAGATACGCAGTATTTT. This gives the protein CASSLWGRRTDTQYF.